This T cell receptor (beta chain) originates from a study of Graves' ophthalmopathy and Graves' hyperthyroidism. Whole-study findings and limits: Ophthalmopathy progression cases were predicted by the model with roughly 71% sensitivity and more than 72% specificity. Discriminating ophthalmopathy from stable hyperthyroidism, a 13-signature model attained a sensitivity of over 85% and a specificity of approximately 81%. Most thyroid clonotypes with frequency above 0.001 were detected in blood too.

Diagnosis was based on clinical symptoms, serum thyroxine, TRAb, thyroid ultrasound and orbital computed tomography. Germline V CDR1 and CDR2: GTSNPN, SVGIG (reference sequence). With 1 base clipped from V and 7 bases from J, the junction kept 4 bases outside the gene matches. The CDR3 covers 14 residues. On this clonotype itself: The antigen is not known.

CDR3 regions of TCR beta were amplified from RNA transcripts. The authors performed first-round RT-PCR with HTBI primers and then a second-round multiplex PCR. TCRdb re-derived calls from the multiplex PCR reads in MiXCR, one entry per CDR3 protein. The data hold hundreds of thousands of distinct CDR3 sequences, with roughly 20% observed a single time. Sequencing used peripheral blood. The receptor comes from a young woman with stable Graves' hyperthyroidism. Some clones in this sample may be carry-over from other donors' samples. The genes are TRBV30 and TRBJ1-5; the match to TRBD1 covers 10 bases. Here the CDR3 reads CAWSAGTGDQPQHF. CDR3 DNA sequence: TGTGCCTGGAGTGCCGGGACAGGGGACCAGCCCCAGCATTTT. The whole variable domain, filled in from reference TRBV30 and TRBJ1-5, reads SQTIHQWPATLVQPVGSPLSLECTVEGTSNPNLYWYRQAAGRGLQLLFYSVGIGQISSEVPQNLSASRPQDRQFILSSKKLLLSDSGFYLCAWSAGTGDQPQHFGDGTRLSIL.